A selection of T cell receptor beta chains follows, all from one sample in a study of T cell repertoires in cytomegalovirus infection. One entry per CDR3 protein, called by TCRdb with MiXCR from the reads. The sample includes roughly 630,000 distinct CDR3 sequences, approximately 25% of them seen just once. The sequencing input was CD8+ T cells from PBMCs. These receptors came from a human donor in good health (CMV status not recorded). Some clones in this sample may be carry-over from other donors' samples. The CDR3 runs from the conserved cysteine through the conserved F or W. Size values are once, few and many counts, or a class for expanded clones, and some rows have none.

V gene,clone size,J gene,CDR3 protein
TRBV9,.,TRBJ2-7,CASSVGEGADEQYF
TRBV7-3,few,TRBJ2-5,CASSITGGVETQYF
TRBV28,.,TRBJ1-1,CASSLFRGSTEAFF
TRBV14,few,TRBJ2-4,CASSQSGGKNIQYF
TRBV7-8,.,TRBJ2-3,CASSLDRGGGGTDTQYF
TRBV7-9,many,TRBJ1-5,CASSLQGANQPQHF
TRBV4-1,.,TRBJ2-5,CASSPGTTAGETQYF
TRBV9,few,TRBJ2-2,CASSVSRGPGELFF
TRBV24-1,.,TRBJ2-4,CATSDVGLGSDKNIQYF
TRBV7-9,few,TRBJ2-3,CASSLSNEDTQYF
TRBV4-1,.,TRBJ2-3,CASSQDESGDTDTQYF
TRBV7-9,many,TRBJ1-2,CASSLAGDLREYGYTF
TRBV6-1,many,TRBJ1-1,CASSEPGRGPPEAFF
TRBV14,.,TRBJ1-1,CASSQIGGTEAFF
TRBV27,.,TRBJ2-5,CASSPEQGQTQYF
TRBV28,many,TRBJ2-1,CASSFGTGSEQFF
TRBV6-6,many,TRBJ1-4,CASSYVRTGEEKLFF
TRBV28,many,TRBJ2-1,CASSLEAGDEQFF
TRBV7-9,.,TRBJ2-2,CASRAGQTTGELFF
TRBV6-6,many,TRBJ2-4,CASSYSLDIQYF
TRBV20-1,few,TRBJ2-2,CSAPSQGTSGPDPNTGELFF
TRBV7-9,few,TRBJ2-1,CASSSRTGGDSYNEQFF
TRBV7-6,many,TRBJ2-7,CASSQNRGHEQYF
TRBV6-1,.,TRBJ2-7,CASSEAGVPYEQYF
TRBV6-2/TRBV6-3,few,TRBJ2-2,CASSYSSRSGAELFF
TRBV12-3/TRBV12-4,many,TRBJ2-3,CASSPTASTDTQYF
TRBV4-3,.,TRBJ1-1,CASSQERAISNTEAFF
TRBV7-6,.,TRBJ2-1,CASSSPQGLTYNEQFF
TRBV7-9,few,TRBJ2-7,CASSGRDRAWEQYF
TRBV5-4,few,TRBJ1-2,CASSLEVNYGYTF
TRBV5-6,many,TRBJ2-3,CASTLGAAYSTDTQYF
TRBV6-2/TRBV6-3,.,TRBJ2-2,CASSYLPGQGAPGELFF
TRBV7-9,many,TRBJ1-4,CASSVGPRYEKLFF
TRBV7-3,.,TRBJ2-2,CASADAVSNTGELFF
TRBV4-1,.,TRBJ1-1,CASSQEGPYTEAFF
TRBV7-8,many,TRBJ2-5,CASSLGIPGAFQETQYF
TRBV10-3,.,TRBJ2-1,CAISDPTSGGTSYNEQFF
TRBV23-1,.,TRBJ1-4,CASTARRVKEKLFF
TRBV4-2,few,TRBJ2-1,CASSQEVGASGDLNEQFF
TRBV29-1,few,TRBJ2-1,CSVGRGQVSYNEQFF
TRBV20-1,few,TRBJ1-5,CSARGYGNSNQPQHF
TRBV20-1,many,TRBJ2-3,CSARGESGGLSTDTQYF
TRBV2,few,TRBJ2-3,CASGVLGSTDTQYF
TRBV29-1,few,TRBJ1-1,CSVEDGRGWGAFF
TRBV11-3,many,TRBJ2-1,CASSPLGMNEQFF
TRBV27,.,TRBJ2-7,CASSLRPSYEQYF
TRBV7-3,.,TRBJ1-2,CASSLIRNYGYTF
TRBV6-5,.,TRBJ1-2,CASSYPGQADGYTF
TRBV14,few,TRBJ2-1,CASSQRGPRIENEQFF
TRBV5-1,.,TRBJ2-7,CASSWTTASSYEQYF
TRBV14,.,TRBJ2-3,CATETSGGSTDTQYF
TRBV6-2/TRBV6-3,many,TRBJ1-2,CASRETKEYGYTF
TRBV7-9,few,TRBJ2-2,CASFAQGNTGELFF
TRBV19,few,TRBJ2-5,CASSISGVETQYF